The source of this T cell receptor (beta chain) is a study of spatial heterogeneity in lung cancer. As for the study in general: Alpha-chain detections were consistently fewer than beta-chain detections among the sequences. Study findings and constraints: Ubiquitous expanded tumor TCRs surfaced in blood more at resection than they did at follow-up.

The CDR3 runs to 11 residues. The germline V gene encodes CDR1 MDHEN and CDR2 SYDVKM. Trimming removed 9 bases from V and 12 bases from J; junction bases left unmatched: 11. The sample holds a few counts of this clonotype. Its antigen is unknown. Time point described: sample taken at primary tumor resection. From tumor, nontumor lung or frozen PBMC, whole RNA was taken unsorted for sequencing. TCRdb itself ran the 5' RACE reads through MiXCR, one entry per CDR3 protein. The data hold some 47,000 distinct CDR3 sequences, with less than 9% observed a single time. V gene TRBV28 combines with J gene TRBJ2-7, with 7 bases lining up with TRBD1. The TCR originated in a female donor with early-stage non-small cell lung cancer. The sample here was PBMCs, taken at surgery. This CDR3 is CASLTGRAWYF. CDR3 DNA sequence: TGTGCCAGTCTGACAGGGAGAGCATGGTACTTC.